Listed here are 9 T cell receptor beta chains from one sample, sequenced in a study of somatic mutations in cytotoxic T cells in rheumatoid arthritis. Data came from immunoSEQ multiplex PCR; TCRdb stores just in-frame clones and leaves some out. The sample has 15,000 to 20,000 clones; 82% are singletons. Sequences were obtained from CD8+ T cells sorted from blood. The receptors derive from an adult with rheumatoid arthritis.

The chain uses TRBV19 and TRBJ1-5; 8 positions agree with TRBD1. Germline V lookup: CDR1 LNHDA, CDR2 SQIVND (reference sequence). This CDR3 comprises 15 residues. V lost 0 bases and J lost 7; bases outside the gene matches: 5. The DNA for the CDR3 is TGTGCCAGTAGTATAGACCAGGGGGCTGGCCAGCCCCAGCATTTT. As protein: CASSIDQGAGQPQHF.

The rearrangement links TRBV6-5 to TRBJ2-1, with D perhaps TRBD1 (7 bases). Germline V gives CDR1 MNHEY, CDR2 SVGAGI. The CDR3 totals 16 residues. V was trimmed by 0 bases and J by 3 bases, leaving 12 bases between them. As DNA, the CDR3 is TGTGCCAGCAGTTACTCATCCCAGGGGGGCTACAATGAGCAGTTCTTC. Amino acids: CASSYSSQGGYNEQFF.

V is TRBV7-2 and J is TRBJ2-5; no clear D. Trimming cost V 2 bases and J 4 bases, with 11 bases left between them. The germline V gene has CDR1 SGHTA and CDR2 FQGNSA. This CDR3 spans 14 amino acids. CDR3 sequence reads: CASSLSFPGETQYF. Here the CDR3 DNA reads TGTGCCAGCAGCTTAAGCTTCCCGGGAGAGACCCAGTACTTC.

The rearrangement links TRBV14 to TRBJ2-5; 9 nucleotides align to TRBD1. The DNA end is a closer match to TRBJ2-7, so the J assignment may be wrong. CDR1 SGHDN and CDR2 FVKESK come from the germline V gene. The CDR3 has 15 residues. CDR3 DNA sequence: TGTGCCAGCAGCCAACCCGCGGGACAGGGTAACGAGCAGTACTTC. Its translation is CASSQPAGQGNEQYF.

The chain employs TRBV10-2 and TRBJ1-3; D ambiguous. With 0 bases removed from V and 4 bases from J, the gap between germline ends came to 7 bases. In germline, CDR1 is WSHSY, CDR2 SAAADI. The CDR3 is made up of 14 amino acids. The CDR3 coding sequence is TGCGCCAGCAGTGAGTCGGGTTTAGGAAACACCATATATTTT. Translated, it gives CASSESGLGNTIYF.

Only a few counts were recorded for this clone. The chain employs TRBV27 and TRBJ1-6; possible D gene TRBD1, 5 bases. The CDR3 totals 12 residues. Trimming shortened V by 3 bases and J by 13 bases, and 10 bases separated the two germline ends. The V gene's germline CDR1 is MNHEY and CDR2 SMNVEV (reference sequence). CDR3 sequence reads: CASSLAGFPLHF. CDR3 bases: TGTGCCAGCAGTTTGGCAGGGTTTCCCCTCCACTTT.

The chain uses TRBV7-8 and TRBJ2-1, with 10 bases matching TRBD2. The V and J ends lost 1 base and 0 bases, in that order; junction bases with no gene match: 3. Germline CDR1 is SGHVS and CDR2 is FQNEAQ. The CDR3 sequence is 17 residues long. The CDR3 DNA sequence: TGTGCCAGCAGCTTAGTGGCTAGCGGGAGCTCCTACAATGAGCAGTTCTTC. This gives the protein CASSLVASGSSYNEQFF. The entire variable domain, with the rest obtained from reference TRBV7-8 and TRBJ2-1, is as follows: GAGVSQSPRYKVAKRGQDVALRCDPISGHVSLFWYQQALGQGPEFLTYFQNEAQLDKSGLPSDRFFAERPEGSVSTLKIQRTQQEDSAVYLCASSLVASGSSYNEQFFGPGTRLTVL.

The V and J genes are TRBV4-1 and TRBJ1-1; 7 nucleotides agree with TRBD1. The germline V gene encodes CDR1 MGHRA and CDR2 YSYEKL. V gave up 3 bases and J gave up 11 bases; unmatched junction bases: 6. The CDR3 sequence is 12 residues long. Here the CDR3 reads CASSQGDSRAFF. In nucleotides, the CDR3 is TGCGCCAGCAGCCAGGGGGACAGCCGGGCTTTCTTT.

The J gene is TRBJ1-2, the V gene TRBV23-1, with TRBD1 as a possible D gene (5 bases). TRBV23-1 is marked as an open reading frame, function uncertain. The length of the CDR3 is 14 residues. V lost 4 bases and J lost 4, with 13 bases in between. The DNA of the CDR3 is TGCGCCAGCAGTCCAGTTGGTGACAGCTATGGCTACACCTTC. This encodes CASSPVGDSYGYTF.